One sample yielded the 17 T cell receptor beta chains listed below, sequenced in a study of beta chain features in type 1 diabetes. The authors reverse transcribed all of the isolated RNA, so sequencing captured expressed TCRB transcripts. Assay: immunoSEQ multiplex PCR; the TCRdb copy retains only in-frame clones and omits some. The table has around 280,000 clones, 15% seen once. Study observations and caveats: Type 1 diabetes patients had moderately but significantly shorter TCRB CDR3s in all four CD4+ subsets.

No antigens are known for them. Sequences were obtained from naive CD4+ T cells from blood. The receptors originated from a man aged 18-30 years with type 1 diabetes.

The rearrangement uses TRBV5-6 and TRBJ2-7; possibly TRBD1 for D (6 bases). Trimming removed 3 bases from V and 5 bases from J, with 18 bases in between. The CDR3 runs 15 residues. Looked up from germline, CDR1 is SGHDT and CDR2 is YYEEEE. This CDR3 reads CASSSYRVWWNEQYF. CDR3 coding DNA: TGTGCCAGCAGCTCATACAGGGTATGGTGGAACGAGCAGTACTTC.

This clone was seen more than once but under ten times. J is TRBJ1-2 and V is TRBV30; the D is unclear. This CDR3 has 13 residues. CDR1 and CDR2 from the germline V gene are GTSNPN and SVGIG (reference sequence). V lost 0 bases, J lost 2 bases, and 7 bases lay in between. The CDR3, as DNA: TGTGCCTGGAGTGTACAAACCAACTATGGCTACACCTTC. Encoded protein: CAWSVQTNYGYTF.

The chain employs TRBV7-8 and TRBJ2-3; D might be TRBD2 (5 bases). The CDR3 is 15 amino acids. Trimming cost V 1 base and J 0 bases, with 8 bases left between them. Per the germline V gene, CDR1 is SGHVS and CDR2 is FQNEAQ. The CDR3 coding sequence is TGTGCCAGCAGCTTAGGGACGGGAAGCACAGATACGCAGTATTTT. Translated: CASSLGTGSTDTQYF.

This clone was seen a few times. J is TRBJ1-1 and V is TRBV2, with TRBD1 matching over 7 bases. Germline V gene sequence: CDR1 SNHLY, CDR2 FYNNEI. The CDR3 is 13 amino acids. J gave up 6 bases and V 6 bases, and 7 bases lay outside the gene matches. The chain's CDR3 is CASSAGTAAEAFF. CDR3 bases: TGTGCCAGCAGCGCTGGGACAGCCGCTGAAGCTTTCTTT.

As concerns this clone: Other DNA sequences within the sample encode an identical CDR3. The chain is built from TRBV5-1 and TRBJ2-3; D is ambiguous. V was cut by 2 bases and J by 0 bases, with 4 bases left in between. CDR3 length: 13 residues. CDR1 and CDR2 from the germline V gene are SGHRS and YFSETQ. The CDR3 loop reads CASSFGSTDTQYF. CDR3 sequence (DNA): TGCGCCAGCAGCTTTGGCAGCACAGATACGCAGTATTTT.

This clone was detected a few times. The chain has TRBV11-2 and TRBJ2-5; a possible D gene is TRBD2 (5 bases). Germline V gives CDR1 SGHAT, CDR2 FQNNGV. Trimming pared 6 bases from V and 7 bases from J, leaving 24 bases between. The CDR3 spans 16 residues. The CDR3 coding sequence is TGTGCCAGCAGGTCGATTCAAGGGCCTCAGGCGGGGACCCAGTACTTC. This translates into CASRSIQGPQAGTQYF.

V is TRBV7-2 and J is TRBJ2-1, with D perhaps matching TRBD2 (6 bases). Trimming stripped 0 bases from V and 5 bases from J, with 11 bases between. CDR3 length: 15 residues. Germline values: CDR1 SGHTA, CDR2 FQGNSA. In DNA form, the CDR3 reads TGTGCCAGCAGCTTAGCGCCGGGGGTAGACAATGAGCAGTTCTTC. Its translation is CASSLAPGVDNEQFF.

The genes are TRBV19 and TRBJ2-3; no reliable D call. Per germline, CDR1 LNHDA and CDR2 SQIVND (reference sequence). The CDR3 has 12 amino acids. Trimming removed 3 bases at V and 2 bases at J, with 3 bases between. Here the CDR3 DNA reads TGTGCCAGTAGTATGTACACAGATACGCAGTATTTT. Protein product: CASSMYTDTQYF.

The chain uses TRBV7-8 and TRBJ2-2; 10 nucleotides match TRBD1. The CDR3 runs to 16 residues. V was pared by 6 bases and J by 4 bases, with 8 bases of the junction left unmatched. The germline CDR1 and CDR2 sequences are SGHVS and FQNEAQ. The chain's CDR3 is CASRPPGQGTTGELFF. The CDR3, as DNA: TGTGCCAGCAGGCCACCGGGACAGGGGACCACCGGGGAGCTGTTTTTT.

The table lists this clone with a few counts. The rearrangement joins TRBV28 to TRBJ2-2; 8 nucleotides align to TRBD2. Germline CDR1 is MDHEN and CDR2 is SYDVKM. With V trimmed by 7 bases and J by 3 bases, 7 bases remained unmatched. There are 15 residues in the CDR3. CDR3 sequence (DNA): TGTGCCAGCAACCAAGCGGGAGCTGACACCGGGGAGCTGTTTTTT. This codes for CASNQAGADTGELFF. The whole variable domain, filled in from reference TRBV28 and TRBJ2-2, reads DVKVTQSSRYLVKRTGEKVFLECVQDMDHENMFWYRQDPGLGLRLIYFSYDVKMKEKGDIPEGYSVSREKKERFSLILESASTNQTSMYLCASNQAGADTGELFFGEGSRLTVL.

The chain combines TRBV2 with TRBJ2-3, with TRBD2 identical over 9 bases. The CDR3 consists of 16 residues. Per the germline V gene, CDR1 is SNHLY and CDR2 is FYNNEI. V shed 7 bases and J 3 bases; nucleotides not matched to a gene: 11. CDR3: CASIMLSGRKTDTQYF. CDR3 DNA sequence: TGTGCCAGCATCATGCTTAGCGGGAGAAAGACAGATACGCAGTATTTT.

This sequence joins TRBV30 and TRBJ1-5; 7 nucleotides agree with TRBD1. There are 17 residues in the CDR3. Germline V gene data show CDR1 as GTSNPN and CDR2 as SVGIG (reference sequence). Losses at the gene ends were 2 bases for V and 0 bases for J; bases not matched to a gene: 10. CDR3 DNA sequence: TGTGCCTGGAGTTCGGGACAGATTTCAAATAGCAATCAGCCCCAGCATTTT. Its protein product is CAWSSGQISNSNQPQHF.

The chain uses TRBV2 and TRBJ1-5; the match to TRBD1 covers 9 bases. Trimming at V came to 4 bases and at J to 6 bases, leaving 4 bases not matched to a gene. The CDR3 length is 14 residues. CDR1 is SNHLY and CDR2 is FYNNEI in the germline V gene. As DNA, the CDR3 is TGTGCCAGCAGTGGACAGGGGGTAGGTCAGCCCCAGCATTTT. Its protein product is CASSGQGVGQPQHF.

This chain uses TRBV28 with TRBJ2-4; D gene ambiguous. This CDR3 has 13 residues. V was cut by 3 bases and J by 2 bases, with 5 bases left in between. CDR1 MDHEN and CDR2 SYDVKM come from the germline V gene. This chain's CDR3 is CASSLSSKNIQYF. The DNA of the CDR3 is TGTGCCAGCAGTTTGTCTTCCAAAAACATTCAGTACTTC.

This clone was detected only a few times. The chain links TRBV6-5 to TRBJ2-5; tentative D call: TRBD1 (5 bases). Germline V gives CDR1 MNHEY, CDR2 SVGAGI. With 4 bases removed from V and 7 bases from J, the gap between germline ends came to 19 bases. The CDR3 runs to 15 residues. The CDR3 reads CASSSGPGSPGTQYF. The DNA of the CDR3 is TGTGCCAGCAGTTCAGGGCCTGGCTCGCCTGGGACCCAGTACTTC.

The V call is TRBV9, the J call TRBJ2-1, with TRBD2 matching 9 bases. Germline assignment: CDR1 SGDLS and CDR2 YYNGEE. The length of the CDR3 is 16 residues. With 4 bases clipped from V and 3 bases from J, the junction kept 8 bases outside the gene matches. DNA of the CDR3: TGTGCCAGCAGCATTAGCGGGGGCCCTTTCTACAATGAGCAGTTCTTC. Amino acid sequence: CASSISGGPFYNEQFF.

The CDR3 DNA follows: TGCGCCAGCAGCTTCGGCGGGGTGAGCACAGATACGCAGTATTTT. Translated: CASSFGGVSTDTQYF. The gene calls are TRBV5-1 and TRBJ2-3; a weak D match, TRBD2 (6 bases). Germline CDR1 reads SGHRS; CDR2 reads YFSETQ. This CDR3 is built from 15 residues. V dropped 2 bases and J dropped 0 bases, with 10 bases sitting between them.